This entry lists 4 T cell receptor beta chains sequenced from one sample in a study of post-analysis software for immune sequencing data (dated by TCRdb to about 2015). Libraries were prepared through PCR. Instrument on record: Illumina HiSeq 2500. To reduce PCR and sequencing biases, unique molecular identifiers were built into the TCR beta cDNA libraries. In TCRdb, the public reads were trimmed at Q25 with fastp and aligned with MiXCR, with productive beta chains retained. CDR3 protein duplicates are merged, each entry listing the most common genes and DNA. The sample table records some 690,000 distinct CDR3 sequences; 59% of these occur just once. Of the sample, about 11% falls within the top ten clones. For these TCRs, the target antigens are not known. On the study overall, not on this receptor specifically: Patients showed significantly higher frequencies than controls for 4 or 5 TRBV segments, among them TRBV5-6, TRBV5-1 and TRBV20-1.

The sample comprised blood. These receptors all come from a girl aged 2-10 years with multiple sclerosis.

This clonotype was found a few times. The V call is TRBV3-1, the J call TRBJ1-6; D is perhaps TRBD1 (5 bases). V lost 1 base and J lost 8, with 6 bases in between. The germline CDR1 and CDR2 sequences are LGHDT and YNNKEL (reference sequence). The CDR3 has 13 residues. In DNA, the CDR3 is TGTGCCAGCAGCCAAGTCAGGGATTCACCCCTCCACTTT. Protein product: CASSQVRDSPLHF.

In DNA, the CDR3 is TGTGCCATCAGTGACGGACAGGGTACTAATGAAAAACTGTTTTTT. Amino acid sequence: CAISDGQGTNEKLFF. J is TRBJ1-4 and V is TRBV10-3; 8 bases align to TRBD1. This CDR3 is 15 amino acids long. The V gene's germline CDR1 is ENHRY and CDR2 SYGVKD. The junction had 2 bases not matched to a gene; V was cut back by 3 bases and J by 2 bases.

This chain links TRBV18 with TRBJ2-1, with 7 bases aligning to TRBD2. CDR3 length equals 16 residues. The trim removed 3 bases at V and 3 bases at J, leaving 8 bases unmatched. The germline V gene encodes CDR1 KGHSH and CDR2 LQKENI. In DNA form, the CDR3 reads TGTGCCAGCTCACCCTTATTTCGCGGGAGCTACAATGAGCAGTTCTTC. Protein sequence: CASSPLFRGSYNEQFF.

V gene TRBV29-1 combines with J gene TRBJ2-4; no clear D. Trimming took 6 bases from V and 1 from J, leaving 19 bases between them. Germline V gene sequence: CDR1 SQVTM, CDR2 ANQGSEA. The CDR3 totals 16 residues. CDR3 nucleotides: TGCAGCGTGAGACCCATTTCTCAGCTGGCCAAAAACATTCAGTACTTC. Residues: CSVRPISQLAKNIQYF.